The subject of this entry is one T cell receptor (beta chain). TCRdb's table, derived via immunoSEQ multiplex PCR, lists solely in-frame clones and lacks some. Of 60,000 to 75,000 clones listed, 90% to 95% are singletons. The CDR3 consists of 16 residues. The V segment lost 5 bases and the J segment 0 bases; nucleotides outside the gene matches: 8. The germline V gene has CDR1 SGHTA and CDR2 FQGNSA. The data derive from a study of T cell changes during pregnancy in multiple sclerosis. V usage is TRBV7-2 and J usage is TRBJ1-2, with TRBD1 matching 8 bases. The material was peripheral blood, obtained in the second trimester of pregnancy. The clonotype was recovered from a female donor in good health, enrolled as a control in a pregnancy study. CDR3 amino acids: CASSTQGARANYGYTF. The CDR3, as DNA: TGTGCCAGCAGCACTCAGGGGGCGCGGGCTAACTATGGCTACACCTTC.